What follows are 28 T cell receptor beta chains derived from one specimen sequenced in a study of T cells in Graves' hyperthyroidism and ophthalmopathy. From RNA transcripts, TCR beta CDR3 regions were amplified. RT-PCR in the first round (using the HTBI primer set) targeted the TCR CDR3. Via MiXCR, TCRdb re-called the multiplex PCR reads, giving one row per CDR3 protein. The sample carries about 760,000 distinct CDR3 sequences, over 35% recorded once. Sequenced sample: blood. All receptors derive from a woman in her thirties or forties with Graves' hyperthyroidism.

At least ten counts were recorded for this clonotype. The CDR3 is CASSKTGASRETQYF. The CDR3 bases are TGCGCCAGCAGCAAAACTGGGGCCAGTCGAGAGACCCAGTACTTC. The V gene is TRBV4-1, the J gene TRBJ2-5; a possible D gene is TRBD1 (5 bases). The length of the CDR3 is 15 residues. Germline values: CDR1 MGHRA, CDR2 YSYEKL. V lost 5 bases and J lost 4, with 17 bases in between.

Points on this clonotype: It is likely a read error, because the conserved phenylalanine at the end of the CDR3 is missing. The chain employs TRBV11-2 and TRBJ1-3, with D uncertain. V was pared by 1 base and J by 3 bases, with 7 bases between. Germline V gene lookup returns CDR1 SGHAT and CDR2 FQNNGV. The CDR3 has 14 residues. The CDR3 is CASSLGSIGNTIYL. The CDR3 DNA reads as TGTGCCAGCAGCTTAGGGAGCATTGGAAACACCATATATCTT.

The sample holds many counts of this clonotype. The genes are TRBV12-3 or TRBV12-4 and TRBJ2-6, with D unclear. The CDR3 extends over 14 amino acids. V lost 4 bases to trimming and J lost 0 bases, with 4 bases between them. The chain's CDR3 is CASSWSSGANVLTF. The CDR3 region has the DNA TGTGCCAGCAGTTGGAGCTCTGGGGCCAACGTCCTGACTTTC.

About this clonotype itself: The germline gene is not matched at one end of the junction; a read error may be the cause. The rearrangement links TRBV20-1 to TRBJ1-6; possibly TRBD1 for D (5 bases). Looked up from germline, CDR1 is DFQATT and CDR2 is SNEGSKA (reference sequence). This CDR3 is 16 amino acids long. The CDR3 region has the DNA TGCAGTGCTGGAGATACTCTCAGGGCCTCCCATTCACCCCTCCACTTT. It is translated as CSAGDTLRASHSPLHF.

This clonotype was recorded many times. V usage is TRBV29-1 and J usage is TRBJ1-1; 9 nucleotides match TRBD1. J was trimmed by 3 bases and V by 5 bases; bases with no gene match: 4. This CDR3 spans 13 amino acids. The V gene's germline CDR1 is SQVTM and CDR2 ANQGSEA. CDR3 amino acids: CSVNRDRDTEAFF. CDR3 nucleotide sequence: TGCAGCGTTAACCGGGACAGGGACACTGAAGCTTTCTTT.

This clonotype was detected only a few times. This sequence joins TRBV7-2 and TRBJ2-7, with D perhaps matching TRBD2 (5 bases). CDR1 and CDR2 (germline): SGHTA, FQGNSA. The CDR3 spans 14 residues. The ends were cut back, 6 bases at V and 4 bases at J, with 16 bases in the middle. CDR3 region: CASSSPPGKYEQYF. In DNA form, the CDR3 reads TGTGCCAGCAGTTCCCCACCGGGAAAGTACGAGCAGTACTTC.

The chain joins TRBV7-2 to TRBJ1-4, with D maybe TRBD1 (6 bases). Trimming took 3 bases from V and 8 from J, leaving 13 bases between them. The germline V gene has CDR1 SGHTA and CDR2 FQGNSA. The CDR3 consists of 14 residues. The chain's CDR3 is CASSFSRGGEKLFF. Written as DNA, the CDR3 is TGTGCCAGCAGCTTTTCAAGGGGGGGGGAAAAACTGTTTTTT.

This clonotype came up a few times. The rearrangement links TRBV6-1 to TRBJ1-4; 7 bases are a match to TRBD1. With 6 bases clipped from V and 5 bases from J, the junction kept 9 bases outside the gene matches. The CDR3 loop spans 15 amino acids. In germline, CDR1 is MNHNS, CDR2 SASEGT. This CDR3 reads CASSPGGTVNEKLFF. For the CDR3, the DNA is TGTGCCAGCAGCCCGGGGGGGACAGTGAATGAAAAACTGTTTTTT.

The V gene is TRBV29-1, the J gene TRBJ2-6; D not certain. The CDR3 sequence is 14 residues long. Per germline, CDR1 SQVTM and CDR2 ANQGSEA. V was cut by 5 bases and J by 4 bases, with 12 bases left in between. The DNA of the CDR3 is TGCAGCGTTCAAGTCGTTCAAGGGGCCAACGTCCTGACTTTC. Encoded protein: CSVQVVQGANVLTF.

This clonotype has only a few counts. The chain recombines TRBV29-1 with TRBJ2-7; D might be TRBD2 (5 bases). Germline V gene lookup returns CDR1 SQVTM and CDR2 ANQGSEA. The V and J ends lost 4 bases and 1 base respectively, with 8 bases between them. The CDR3 extends over 12 amino acids. CDR3 nucleotide sequence: TGCAGCGTTGTCCGGGGATCCTACGAGCAGTACTTC. Residues: CSVVRGSYEQYF.

A word on this clonotype: A much larger clone is a single base away; this may be a read error. The gene calls are TRBV5-1 and TRBJ1-2, with D possibly TRBD1 on 5 matching bases. CDR1 is SGHRS and CDR2 is YFSETQ in the germline V gene. This CDR3 region has 13 residues. The CDR3 coding sequence is TGCGCCAGCAGACCAGACAGTAACTATGGCTGCACCTTC. Residues: CASRPDSNYGCTF.

This clonotype has just a few counts. V is TRBV10-3 and J is TRBJ2-2, with 10 bases lining up with TRBD2. The CDR3 loop spans 16 amino acids. From germline, CDR1 is ENHRY and CDR2 SYGVKD. V lost 8 bases and J lost 4; bases outside the gene matches: 10. The CDR3 sequence is CAISTSGAIPTGELFF. In DNA form, the CDR3 reads TGTGCCATCTCAACTAGCGGGGCCATCCCCACCGGGGAGCTGTTTTTT.

The table lists this clonotype with a few counts. V gene TRBV4-3 combines with J gene TRBJ1-1; D gene unclear. V lost 2 bases and J 2 bases, leaving 9 bases between the germline ends. CDR3 length: 14 residues. In germline, CDR1 is LGHNA, CDR2 YSLEER. CDR3 residues: CASSQLTDNTEAFF. For the CDR3, the DNA is TGCGCCAGCAGCCAACTCACAGATAACACTGAAGCTTTCTTT.

V usage is TRBV4-3 and J usage is TRBJ2-5, with 7 bases identical to TRBD2. Germline V gene lookup returns CDR1 LGHNA and CDR2 YSLEER. The CDR3 runs 15 residues. The ends lost 0 bases at V and 5 bases at J; junction bases unmatched: 6. The CDR3 reads CASSQELAAAETQYF. In DNA form, the CDR3 reads TGCGCCAGCAGCCAAGAGCTAGCGGCGGCGGAGACCCAGTACTTC.

The table lists this clonotype with many counts. This chain connects TRBV7-9 to TRBJ1-1, with D maybe TRBD1 (6 bases). CDR3 size: 14 residues. V was shortened by 7 bases and J by 5 bases, with 17 bases between the two germline ends. CDR1 and CDR2 from the germline V gene are SEHNR and FQNEAQ (reference sequence). Here the CDR3 DNA reads TGTGCCAGCACCCCAATCAGGGGTGTAACTGAAGCTTTCTTT. It translates to CASTPIRGVTEAFF.

The count of this clonotype is one. A clone one base away is much larger, so this may be a read error. The CDR3 DNA is TGTGCCAGCAGTTTTTCGGGACGCCATGAGACCCAGTACTTC. This encodes CASSFSGRHETQYF. The chain carries TRBV12-3 or TRBV12-4 and TRBJ2-5; D may match TRBD1 or TRBD2 (5 bases each). This CDR3 contains 14 residues. Trimming took 3 bases from V and 5 from J, leaving 13 bases between them.

The chain is built from TRBV10-3 and TRBJ1-1, with 9 bases identical to TRBD1. Per germline, CDR1 ENHRY and CDR2 SYGVKD. CDR3 length: 14 amino acids. The ends lost 10 bases at V and 2 bases at J; junction bases unmatched: 8. The CDR3 region is CATRTGDLNTEAFF. The CDR3 nucleotides are TGTGCCACCAGGACAGGGGATCTTAACACTGAAGCTTTCTTT.

J is TRBJ2-2 and V is TRBV7-9, with 8 positions matching TRBD1. The CDR3 extends over 16 amino acids. Looked up from germline, CDR1 is SEHNR and CDR2 is FQNEAQ (reference sequence). Trimming cost V 10 bases and J 3 bases; bases outside gene matches: 13. The CDR3 here is CANPLSGGADTGELFF. The DNA of the CDR3 is TGTGCCAACCCGTTATCAGGGGGCGCGGACACCGGGGAGCTGTTTTTT.

The table lists this clonotype with a few counts. This chain links TRBV7-8 with TRBJ2-7; D is tentatively TRBD1 or TRBD2 (5 bases each). The CDR3 sequence is 15 residues long. The V gene lost 8 bases and the J gene lost 3 bases, with 20 bases spanning the gap. CDR1 is SGHVS, CDR2 FQNEAQ, per germline. DNA of the CDR3: TGTGCCAGCTCACCAATGACAGACTATAGCTACGAGCAGTACTTC. It yields the protein CASSPMTDYSYEQYF.

V and J are TRBV7-9 and TRBJ1-4; D not resolved. V lost 2 bases to trimming and J lost 0 bases, with 7 bases between them. The CDR3 is 15 residues long. Germline values: CDR1 SEHNR, CDR2 FQNEAQ (reference sequence). CDR3 region: CASSLSWSTNEKLFF. CDR3 DNA sequence: TGTGCCAGCAGCTTATCGTGGTCAACTAATGAAAAACTGTTTTTT. Full variable domain (remainder filled in from reference TRBV7-9 and TRBJ1-4): DTGVSQNPRHKITKRGQNVTFRCDPISEHNRLYWYRQTLGQGPEFLTYFQNEAQLEKSRLLSDRFSAERPKGSFSTLEIQRTEQGDSAMYLCASSLSWSTNEKLFFGSGTQLSVL.

This clonotype was observed many times. The rearrangement uses TRBV2 and TRBJ1-6; D remains ambiguous. Germline values: CDR1 SNHLY, CDR2 FYNNEI. Deletions cut 9 bases from V and 5 bases from J, with 17 bases between. The CDR3 covers 15 residues. The CDR3 DNA reads as TGTGCCAGTTCCGGCGGGCACAGCAATAATTCACCCCTCCACTTT. Its protein is CASSGGHSNNSPLHF.

This clonotype was observed a handful of times. V is TRBV4-3 and J is TRBJ1-4; D is possibly TRBD1 (5 bases). The CDR3 totals 14 residues. Looked up from germline, CDR1 is LGHNA and CDR2 is YSLEER. V was cut by 4 bases and J by 6 bases, with 12 bases left in between. DNA for the CDR3: TGCGCCAGCAGCCCTCTAGGACAAGATGAAAAACTGTTTTTT. Its translation: CASSPLGQDEKLFF.

This clonotype was seen many times. This chain links TRBV7-2 with TRBJ2-7; 12 nucleotides agree with TRBD1. Germline V lookup: CDR1 SGHTA, CDR2 FQGNSA. Losses at the gene ends were 6 bases for V and 7 bases for J; bases not matched to a gene: 10. The CDR3 totals 15 residues. The CDR3 protein is CASRPPGQGAWEQYF. The CDR3 DNA is TGTGCCAGCAGGCCCCCGGGACAGGGGGCGTGGGAGCAGTACTTC.

The rearrangement uses TRBV15 and TRBJ1-2, with 10 bases matching TRBD1. V lost 10 bases to trimming and J lost 3 bases; unmatched junction nucleotides: 14. CDR1 is LNHNV and CDR2 is YYDKDF in the germline V gene (reference sequence). The CDR3 sequence is 16 residues long. The CDR3, as DNA: TGTGCCAGCATGGGGATTCCCGGGACAGGGGACTATGGCTACACCTTC. Translated: CASMGIPGTGDYGYTF.

This chain connects TRBV7-2 to TRBJ2-7, with D tentatively TRBD1 or TRBD2 (5 bases each). Germline V lookup: CDR1 SGHTA, CDR2 FQGNSA. Trimming removed 4 bases at V and 9 bases at J, with 7 bases between. The CDR3 length is 10 residues. CDR3: CASSWDGQYF. Here the CDR3 DNA reads TGTGCCAGCAGCTGGGACGGGCAGTACTTC.

V and J are TRBV20-1 and TRBJ2-2, with 14 bases identical to TRBD2. Germline V lookup: CDR1 DFQATT, CDR2 SNEGSKA (reference sequence). The CDR3 consists of 20 residues. The J segment lost 7 bases and the V segment lost 5 bases, leaving 21 bases of the junction unmatched. The CDR3 region has the DNA TGCAGTGCTCCAGCGGGTTTAACGCGACTAGCGGGAGGGATCGTCGGGGAGCTGTTTTTT. As protein: CSAPAGLTRLAGGIVGELFF.

The rearrangement uses TRBV2 and TRBJ1-6; 7 nucleotides align to TRBD1. The CDR3 totals 15 residues. The germline V gene encodes CDR1 SNHLY and CDR2 FYNNEI. V lost 5 bases to trimming and J lost 4 bases; unmatched junction nucleotides: 5. CDR3 bases: TGTGCCAGCAGTTTATGGACAGGATATAATTCACCCCTCCACTTT. Translated, it gives CASSLWTGYNSPLHF.

CDR3 bases: TGTGCCAGCAGTGGGGGACGTTACCAAGCTTTCTTT. Translating gives CASSGGRYQAFF. The rearrangement links TRBV2 to TRBJ1-1, with D possibly being TRBD1 (5 bases). Per germline, CDR1 SNHLY and CDR2 FYNNEI. The CDR3 contains 12 residues. V was pared by 4 bases and J by 9 bases, with 12 bases between. Supplemented by reference TRBV2 and TRBJ1-1, the full variable domain reads EPEVTQTPSHQVTQMGQEVILRCVPISNHLYFYWYRQILGQKVEFLVSFYNNEISEKSEIFDDQFSVERPDGSNFTLKIRSTKLEDSAMYFCASSGGRYQAFFGQGTRLTVV.